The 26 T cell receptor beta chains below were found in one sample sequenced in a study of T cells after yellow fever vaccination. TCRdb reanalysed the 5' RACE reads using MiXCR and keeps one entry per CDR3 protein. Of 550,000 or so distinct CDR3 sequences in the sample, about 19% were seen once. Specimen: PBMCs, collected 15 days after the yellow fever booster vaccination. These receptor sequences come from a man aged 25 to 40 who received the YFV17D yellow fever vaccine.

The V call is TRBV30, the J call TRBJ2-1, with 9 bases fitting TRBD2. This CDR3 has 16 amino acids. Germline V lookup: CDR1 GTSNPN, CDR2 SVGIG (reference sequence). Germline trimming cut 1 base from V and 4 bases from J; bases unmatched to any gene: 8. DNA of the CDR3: TGTGCCTGGAGTGACGAAGGGACTAGCCTTTACAATGAGCAGTTCTTC. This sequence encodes CAWSDEGTSLYNEQFF.

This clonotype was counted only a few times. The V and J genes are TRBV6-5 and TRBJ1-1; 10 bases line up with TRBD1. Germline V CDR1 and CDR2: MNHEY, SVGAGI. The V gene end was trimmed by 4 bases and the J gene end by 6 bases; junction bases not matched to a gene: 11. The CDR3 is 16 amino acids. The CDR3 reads CASSLLRDRGKAEAFF. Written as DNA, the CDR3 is TGTGCCAGCAGTTTACTCCGGGACAGGGGCAAGGCTGAAGCTTTCTTT.

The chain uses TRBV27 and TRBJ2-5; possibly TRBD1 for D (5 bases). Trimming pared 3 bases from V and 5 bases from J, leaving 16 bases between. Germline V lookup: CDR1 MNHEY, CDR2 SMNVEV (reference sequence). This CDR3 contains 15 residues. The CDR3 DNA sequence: TGTGCCAGCAGTTTTCAGGGCGCCGCCCAGGAGACCCAGTACTTC. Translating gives CASSFQGAAQETQYF.

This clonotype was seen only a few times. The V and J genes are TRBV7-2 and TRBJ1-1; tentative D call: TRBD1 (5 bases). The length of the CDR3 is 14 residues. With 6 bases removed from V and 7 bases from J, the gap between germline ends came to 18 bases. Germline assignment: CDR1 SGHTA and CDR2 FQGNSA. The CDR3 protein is CASRGEGVKGEAFF. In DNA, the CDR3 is TGTGCCAGCAGAGGAGAAGGGGTAAAGGGTGAAGCTTTCTTT.

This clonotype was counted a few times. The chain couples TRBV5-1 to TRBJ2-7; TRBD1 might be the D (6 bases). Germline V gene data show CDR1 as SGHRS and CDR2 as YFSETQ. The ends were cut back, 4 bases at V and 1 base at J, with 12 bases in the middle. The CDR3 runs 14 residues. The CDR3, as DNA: TGCGCCAGCAGCACCCTACAGGGATCCTACGAGCAGTACTTC. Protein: CASSTLQGSYEQYF.

The DNA for the CDR3 is TGTGCCCTTGGGAGGACCTCTGGAAACACCATATATTTT. This translates into CALGRTSGNTIYF. The chain couples TRBV2 to TRBJ1-3, with D hard to call. The V gene lost 11 bases and the J gene lost 0 bases, with 11 bases spanning the gap. The germline V gene has CDR1 SNHLY and CDR2 FYNNEI. This CDR3 is 13 amino acids long.

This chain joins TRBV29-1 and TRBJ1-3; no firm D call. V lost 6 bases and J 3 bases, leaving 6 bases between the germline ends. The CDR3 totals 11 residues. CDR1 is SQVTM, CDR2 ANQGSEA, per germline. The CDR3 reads CSVAHGNTIYF. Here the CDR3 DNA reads TGCAGCGTGGCTCATGGAAACACCATATATTTT.

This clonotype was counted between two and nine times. The CDR3 spells CASRETASTDTQYF. CDR3 coding DNA: TGTGCCAGCAGGGAGACAGCTAGCACAGATACGCAGTATTTT. The rearrangement links TRBV6-1 to TRBJ2-3; D is perhaps TRBD1 (5 bases). Germline CDR1 is MNHNS and CDR2 is SASEGT. The CDR3 consists of 14 residues. V shed 6 bases and J shed 0 bases, with 10 bases lying between them.

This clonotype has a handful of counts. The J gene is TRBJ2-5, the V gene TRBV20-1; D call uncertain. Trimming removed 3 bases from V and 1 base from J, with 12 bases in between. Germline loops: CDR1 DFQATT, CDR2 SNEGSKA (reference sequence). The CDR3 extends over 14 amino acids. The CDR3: CSASVSRSQETQYF. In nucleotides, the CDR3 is TGCAGTGCTAGTGTCTCTCGCAGCCAAGAGACCCAGTACTTC.

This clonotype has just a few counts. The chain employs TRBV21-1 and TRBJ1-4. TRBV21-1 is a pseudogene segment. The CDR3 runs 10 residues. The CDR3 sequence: CAAADEKLFF. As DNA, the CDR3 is TGTGCCGCAGCGGATGAAAAACTGTTTTTT.

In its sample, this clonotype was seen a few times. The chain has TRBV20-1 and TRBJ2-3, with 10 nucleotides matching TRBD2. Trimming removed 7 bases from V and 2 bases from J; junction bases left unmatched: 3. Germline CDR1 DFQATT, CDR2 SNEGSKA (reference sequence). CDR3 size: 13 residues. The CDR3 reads CSVTSGNTDTQYF. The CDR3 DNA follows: TGCAGTGTAACTAGCGGGAACACAGATACGCAGTATTTT.

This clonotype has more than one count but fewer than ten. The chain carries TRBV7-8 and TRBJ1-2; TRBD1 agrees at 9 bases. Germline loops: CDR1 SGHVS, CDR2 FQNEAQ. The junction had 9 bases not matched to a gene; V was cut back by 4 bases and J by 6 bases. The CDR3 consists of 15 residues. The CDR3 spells CASSSAVWTGDGYTF. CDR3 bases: TGTGCCAGCAGCTCTGCCGTGTGGACAGGGGATGGCTACACCTTC.

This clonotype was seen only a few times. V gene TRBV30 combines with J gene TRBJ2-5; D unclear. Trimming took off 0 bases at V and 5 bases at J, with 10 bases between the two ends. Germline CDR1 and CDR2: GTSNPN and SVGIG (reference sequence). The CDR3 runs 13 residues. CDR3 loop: CAWSVAKLETQYF. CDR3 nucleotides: TGTGCCTGGAGTGTTGCAAAGTTGGAGACCCAGTACTTC.

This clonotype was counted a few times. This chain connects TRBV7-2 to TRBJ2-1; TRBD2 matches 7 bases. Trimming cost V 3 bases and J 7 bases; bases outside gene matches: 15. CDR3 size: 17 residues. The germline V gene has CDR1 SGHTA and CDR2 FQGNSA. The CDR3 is CASSFGFLAAASNEQFF. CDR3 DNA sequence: TGTGCCAGCAGCTTTGGTTTCCTAGCGGCAGCTAGTAATGAGCAGTTCTTC. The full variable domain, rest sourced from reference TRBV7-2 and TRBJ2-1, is GAGVSQSPSNKVTEKGKDVELRCDPISGHTALYWYRQSLGQGLEFLIYFQGNSAPDKSGLPSDRFSAERTGGSVSTLTIQRTQQEDSAVYLCASSFGFLAAASNEQFFGPGTRLTVL.

CDR3 in DNA: TGTGCCAGCTCTAGCGGGAGGGCCAAGGGGAATGAGCAGTTCTTC. Its translation: CASSSGRAKGNEQFF. The chain employs TRBV6-1 and TRBJ2-1; TRBD2 matches at 12 bases. The germline CDR1 and CDR2 sequences are MNHNS and SASEGT. The CDR3 consists of 15 residues. Trimming at V came to 8 bases and at J to 7 bases, leaving 9 bases not matched to a gene.

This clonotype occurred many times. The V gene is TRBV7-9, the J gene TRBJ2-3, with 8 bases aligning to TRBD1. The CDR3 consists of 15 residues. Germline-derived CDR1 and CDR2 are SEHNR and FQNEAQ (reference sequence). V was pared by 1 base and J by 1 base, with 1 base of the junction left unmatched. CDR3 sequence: CASSLVTGGTDTQYF. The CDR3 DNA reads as TGTGCCAGCAGCTTAGTGACAGGGGGCACAGATACGCAGTATTTT.

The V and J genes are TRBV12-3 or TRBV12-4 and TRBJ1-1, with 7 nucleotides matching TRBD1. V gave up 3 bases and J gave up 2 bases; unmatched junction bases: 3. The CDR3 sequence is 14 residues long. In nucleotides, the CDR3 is TGTGCCAGCAGTTTGAGGGACAGAAACACTGAAGCTTTCTTT. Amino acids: CASSLRDRNTEAFF.

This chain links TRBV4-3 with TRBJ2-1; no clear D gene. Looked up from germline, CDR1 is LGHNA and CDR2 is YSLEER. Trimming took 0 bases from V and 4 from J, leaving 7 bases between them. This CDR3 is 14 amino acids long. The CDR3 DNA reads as TGCGCCAGCAGCCAAGAGATAATATACAATGAGCAGTTCTTC. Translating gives CASSQEIIYNEQFF.

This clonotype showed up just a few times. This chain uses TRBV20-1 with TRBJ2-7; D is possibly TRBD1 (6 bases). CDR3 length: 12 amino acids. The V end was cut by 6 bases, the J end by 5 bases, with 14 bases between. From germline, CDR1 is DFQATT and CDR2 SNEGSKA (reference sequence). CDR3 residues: CSANRDIHEQYF. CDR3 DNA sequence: TGCAGTGCGAACAGGGACATCCACGAGCAGTACTTC.

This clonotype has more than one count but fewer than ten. CDR3 protein: CASSVAGGYEQFF. The CDR3 DNA reads TGTGCCAGCAGCGTAGCTGGAGGGTATGAGCAGTTCTTC. V gene TRBV9 combines with J gene TRBJ2-1, with a possible D match to TRBD2 (6 bases). The CDR3 extends over 13 amino acids. The V and J ends lost 0 bases and 8 bases respectively, with 9 bases between them. Germline-derived CDR1 and CDR2 are SGDLS and YYNGEE.

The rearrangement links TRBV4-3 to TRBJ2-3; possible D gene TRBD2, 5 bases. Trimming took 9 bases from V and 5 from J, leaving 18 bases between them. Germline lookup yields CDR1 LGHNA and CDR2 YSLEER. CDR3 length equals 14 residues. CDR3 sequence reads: CASTPVGRGDTQYF. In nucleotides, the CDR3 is TGCGCCAGTACGCCTGTTGGCCGGGGAGATACGCAGTATTTT.

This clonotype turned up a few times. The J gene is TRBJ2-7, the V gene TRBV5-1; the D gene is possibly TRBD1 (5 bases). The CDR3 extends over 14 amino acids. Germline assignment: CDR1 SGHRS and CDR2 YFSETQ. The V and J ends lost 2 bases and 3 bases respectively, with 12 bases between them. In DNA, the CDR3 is TGCGCCAGCAGCTTTGGGGCCACCTACTACGAGCAGTACTTC. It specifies CASSFGATYYEQYF.

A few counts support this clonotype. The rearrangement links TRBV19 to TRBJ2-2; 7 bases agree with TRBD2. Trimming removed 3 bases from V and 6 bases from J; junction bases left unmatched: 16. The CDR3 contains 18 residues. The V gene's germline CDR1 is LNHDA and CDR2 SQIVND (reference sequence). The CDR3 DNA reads TGTGCCAGTAGTATGGGACCCGGGACTACCCTTGGTTCCGGGGAGCTGTTTTTT. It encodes CASSMGPGTTLGSGELFF.

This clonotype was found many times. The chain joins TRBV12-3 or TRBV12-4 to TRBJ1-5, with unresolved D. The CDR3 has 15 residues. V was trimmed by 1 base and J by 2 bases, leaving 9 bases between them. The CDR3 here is CASSLEGVGNQPQHF. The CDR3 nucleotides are TGTGCCAGCAGTTTAGAGGGAGTCGGCAATCAGCCCCAGCATTTT.

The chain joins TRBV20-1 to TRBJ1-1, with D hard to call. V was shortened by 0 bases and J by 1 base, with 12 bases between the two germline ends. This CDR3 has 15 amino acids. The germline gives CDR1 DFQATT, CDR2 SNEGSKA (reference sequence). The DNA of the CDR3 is TGCAGTGCTAGAGATGTCATAGAAAAGAACACTGAAGCTTTCTTT. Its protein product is CSARDVIEKNTEAFF.

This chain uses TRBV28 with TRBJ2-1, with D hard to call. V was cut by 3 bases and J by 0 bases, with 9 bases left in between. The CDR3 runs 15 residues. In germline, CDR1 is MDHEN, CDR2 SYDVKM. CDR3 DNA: TGTGCCAGCAGTTTGTTAACAAGCTCCTACAATGAGCAGTTCTTC. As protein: CASSLLTSSYNEQFF. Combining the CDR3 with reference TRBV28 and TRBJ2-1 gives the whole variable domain DVKVTQSSRYLVKRTGEKVFLECVQDMDHENMFWYRQDPGLGLRLIYFSYDVKMKEKGDIPEGYSVSREKKERFSLILESASTNQTSMYLCASSLLTSSYNEQFFGPGTRLTVL.